This T cell receptor beta chain appears in the sequencing data of a study of beta chain features in type 1 diabetes. General study results and limits: A definitive answer on HLA type influencing TCRB rearrangement was not reached here. TCRB CDR3 length was moderately but significantly reduced in all four CD4+ subsets of Type 1 diabetes patients.

The whole isolated RNA underwent reverse transcription, so sequencing captured expressed TCRB transcripts. Sequenced by immunoSEQ multiplex PCR; TCRdb stores in-frame clones only, minus some. The table shows approximately 170,000 clones, with roughly 9.1% occurring only once. Per the germline V gene, CDR1 is SGHTA and CDR2 is FQGNSA. Unmatched junction bases numbered 2, after V lost 2 bases and J lost 7 bases. This CDR3 spans 14 amino acids. This clone was seen a handful of times. No antigen is known for it. What was sequenced was central memory CD4+ T cells from blood. This TCR was sampled from a woman under 30 in good health. V usage is TRBV7-2 and J usage is TRBJ2-2, with TRBD2 matching 9 bases. The CDR3 is CASSLLAGIGELFF. CDR3 in DNA: TGTGCCAGCAGCTTACTAGCGGGAATCGGGGAGCTGTTTTTT.